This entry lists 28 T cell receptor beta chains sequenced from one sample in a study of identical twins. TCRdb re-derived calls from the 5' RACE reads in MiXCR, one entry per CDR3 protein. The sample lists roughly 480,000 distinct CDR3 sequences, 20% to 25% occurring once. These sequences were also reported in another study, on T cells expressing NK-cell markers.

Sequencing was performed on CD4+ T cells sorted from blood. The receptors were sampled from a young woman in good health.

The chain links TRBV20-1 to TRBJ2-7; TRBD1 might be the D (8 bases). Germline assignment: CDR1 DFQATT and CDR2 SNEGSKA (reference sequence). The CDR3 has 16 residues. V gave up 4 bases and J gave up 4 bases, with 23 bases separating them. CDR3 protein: CSAISRQGRDFYEQYF. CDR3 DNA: TGCAGTGCTATCTCTAGACAGGGGAGGGACTTTTACGAGCAGTACTTC.

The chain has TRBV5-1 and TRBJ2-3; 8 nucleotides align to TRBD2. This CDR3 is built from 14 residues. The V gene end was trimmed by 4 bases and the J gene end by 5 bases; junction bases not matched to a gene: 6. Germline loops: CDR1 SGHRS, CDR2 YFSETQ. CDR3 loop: CASSPGTRQDTQYF. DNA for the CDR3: TGCGCCAGCAGCCCCGGGACTAGGCAAGATACGCAGTATTTT.

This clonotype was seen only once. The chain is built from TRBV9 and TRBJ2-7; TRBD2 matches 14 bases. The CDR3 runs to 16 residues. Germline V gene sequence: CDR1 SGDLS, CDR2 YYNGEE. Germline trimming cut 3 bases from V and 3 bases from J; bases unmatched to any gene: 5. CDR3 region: CASSAGLAGDGYEQYF. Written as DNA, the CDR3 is TGTGCCAGCAGCGCGGGACTAGCGGGAGACGGCTACGAGCAGTACTTC.

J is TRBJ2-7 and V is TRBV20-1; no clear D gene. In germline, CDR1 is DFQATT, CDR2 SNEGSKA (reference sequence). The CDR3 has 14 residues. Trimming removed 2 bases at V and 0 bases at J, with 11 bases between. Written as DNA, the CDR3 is TGCAGTGCTAGACCGACGCCTGGCTCCTACGAGCAGTACTTC. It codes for CSARPTPGSYEQYF.

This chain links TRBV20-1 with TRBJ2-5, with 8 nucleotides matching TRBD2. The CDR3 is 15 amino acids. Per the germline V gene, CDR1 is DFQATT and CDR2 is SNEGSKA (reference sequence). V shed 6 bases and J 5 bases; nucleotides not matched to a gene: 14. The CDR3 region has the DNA TGCAGTGCACCCATGAACACCCGGGGGGGGGAGACCCAGTACTTC. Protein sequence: CSAPMNTRGGETQYF.

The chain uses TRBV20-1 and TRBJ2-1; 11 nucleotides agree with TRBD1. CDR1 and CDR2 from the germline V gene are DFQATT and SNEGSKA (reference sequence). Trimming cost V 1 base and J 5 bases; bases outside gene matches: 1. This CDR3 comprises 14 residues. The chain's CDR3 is CSARGTGGHNEQFF. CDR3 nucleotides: TGCAGTGCTAGAGGGACAGGGGGCCACAATGAGCAGTTCTTC.

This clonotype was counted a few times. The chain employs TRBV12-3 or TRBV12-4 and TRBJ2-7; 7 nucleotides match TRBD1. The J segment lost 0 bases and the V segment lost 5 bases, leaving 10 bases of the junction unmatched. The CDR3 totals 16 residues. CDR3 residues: CASSPTGSFSSYEQYF. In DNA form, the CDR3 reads TGTGCCAGCAGTCCGACAGGGTCTTTTAGCTCCTACGAGCAGTACTTC.

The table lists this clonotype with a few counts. The CDR3 reads CASGTPGNEQFF. CDR3 nucleotide sequence: TGTGCCAGCGGGACGCCGGGCAATGAGCAGTTCTTC. The chain employs TRBV3-1 and TRBJ2-1; D is perhaps TRBD1 or TRBD2 (5 bases each). Deletions cut 8 bases from V and 6 bases from J, with 11 bases between. Germline V gene sequence: CDR1 LGHDT, CDR2 YNNKEL (reference sequence). This CDR3 has 12 residues.

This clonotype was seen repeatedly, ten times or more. Here the CDR3 DNA reads TGTGCCAGCAGTTTACGCAGGGGTGAAGCTTTCTTT. Amino acid sequence: CASSLRRGEAFF. This chain connects TRBV12-3 or TRBV12-4 to TRBJ1-1; D possibly corresponds to TRBD1 (6 bases). CDR3 length: 12 amino acids. V was pared by 2 bases and J by 7 bases, with 8 bases between.

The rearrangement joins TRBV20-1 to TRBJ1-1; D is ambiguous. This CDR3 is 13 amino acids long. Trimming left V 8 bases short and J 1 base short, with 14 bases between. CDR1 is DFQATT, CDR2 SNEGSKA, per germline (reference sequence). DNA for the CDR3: TGCAGTCCCAAGAGCTTTGGGAACACTGAAGCTTTCTTT. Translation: CSPKSFGNTEAFF.

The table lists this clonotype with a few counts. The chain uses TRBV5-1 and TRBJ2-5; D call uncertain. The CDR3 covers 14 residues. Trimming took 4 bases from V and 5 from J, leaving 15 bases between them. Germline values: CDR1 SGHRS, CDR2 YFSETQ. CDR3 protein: CASSIERMRETQYF. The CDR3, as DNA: TGCGCCAGCAGCATTGAAAGGATGCGGGAGACCCAGTACTTC.

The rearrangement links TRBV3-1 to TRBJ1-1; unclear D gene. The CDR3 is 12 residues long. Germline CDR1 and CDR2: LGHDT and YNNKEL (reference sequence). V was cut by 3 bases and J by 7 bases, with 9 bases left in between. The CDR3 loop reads CASSHGAIEAFF. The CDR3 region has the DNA TGTGCCAGCAGCCACGGCGCAATTGAAGCTTTCTTT.

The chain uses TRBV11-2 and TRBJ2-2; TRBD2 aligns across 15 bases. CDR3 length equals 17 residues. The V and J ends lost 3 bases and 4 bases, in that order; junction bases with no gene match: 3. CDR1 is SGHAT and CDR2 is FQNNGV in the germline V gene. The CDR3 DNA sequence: TGTGCCAGCAGCTTCGGACTAGCGGGAGGGTCCACCGGGGAGCTGTTTTTT. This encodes CASSFGLAGGSTGELFF.

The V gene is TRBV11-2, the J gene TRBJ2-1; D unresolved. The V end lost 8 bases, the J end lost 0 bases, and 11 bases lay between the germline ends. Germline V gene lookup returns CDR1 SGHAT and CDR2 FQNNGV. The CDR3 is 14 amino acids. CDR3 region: CASGISSSYNEQFF. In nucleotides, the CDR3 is TGTGCCAGCGGGATTTCTAGCTCCTACAATGAGCAGTTCTTC. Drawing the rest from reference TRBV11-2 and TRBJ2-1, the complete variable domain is EAGVAQSPRYKIIEKRQSVAFWCNPISGHATLYWYQQILGQGPKLLIQFQNNGVVDDSQLPKDRFSAERLKGVDSTLKIQPAKLEDSAVYLCASGISSSYNEQFFGPGTRLTVL.

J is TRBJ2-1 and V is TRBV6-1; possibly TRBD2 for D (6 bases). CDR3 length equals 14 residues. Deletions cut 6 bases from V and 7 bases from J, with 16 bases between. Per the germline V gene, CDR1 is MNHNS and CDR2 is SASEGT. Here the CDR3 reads CASSAPSEGNEQFF. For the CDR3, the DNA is TGTGCCAGCAGCGCCCCATCGGAGGGAAATGAGCAGTTCTTC.

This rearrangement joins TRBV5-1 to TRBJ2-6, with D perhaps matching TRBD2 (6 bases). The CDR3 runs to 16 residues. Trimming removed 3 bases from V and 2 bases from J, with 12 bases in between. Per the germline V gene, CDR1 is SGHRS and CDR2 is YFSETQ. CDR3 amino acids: CASSWGLLAGANVLTF. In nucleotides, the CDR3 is TGCGCCAGCAGCTGGGGACTGCTCGCTGGGGCCAACGTCCTGACTTTC.

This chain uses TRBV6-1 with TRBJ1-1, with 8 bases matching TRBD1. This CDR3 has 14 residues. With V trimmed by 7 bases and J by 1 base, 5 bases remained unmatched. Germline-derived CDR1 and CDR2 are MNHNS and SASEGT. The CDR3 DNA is TGTGCCAGCACTCCGGACAGGGCGAACACTGAAGCTTTCTTT. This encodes CASTPDRANTEAFF.

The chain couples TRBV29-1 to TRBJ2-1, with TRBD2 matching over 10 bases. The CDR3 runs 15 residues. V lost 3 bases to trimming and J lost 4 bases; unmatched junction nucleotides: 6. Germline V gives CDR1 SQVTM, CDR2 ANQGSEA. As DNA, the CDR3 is TGCAGCGTTGACGTCCTAGCGGGGGCTTACAATGAGCAGTTCTTC. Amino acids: CSVDVLAGAYNEQFF.

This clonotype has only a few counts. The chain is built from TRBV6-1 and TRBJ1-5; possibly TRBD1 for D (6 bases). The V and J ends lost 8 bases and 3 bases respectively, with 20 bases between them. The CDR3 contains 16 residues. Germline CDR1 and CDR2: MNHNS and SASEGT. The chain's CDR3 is CASRARGGGHNQPQHF. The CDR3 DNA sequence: TGTGCCAGCCGCGCCAGGGGAGGGGGGCACAATCAGCCCCAGCATTTT.

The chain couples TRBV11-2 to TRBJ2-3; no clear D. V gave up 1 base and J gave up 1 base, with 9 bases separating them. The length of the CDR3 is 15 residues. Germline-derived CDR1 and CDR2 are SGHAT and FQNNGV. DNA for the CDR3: TGTGCCAGCAGCTTAGGCCCGACGGGCACAGATACGCAGTATTTT. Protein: CASSLGPTGTDTQYF.

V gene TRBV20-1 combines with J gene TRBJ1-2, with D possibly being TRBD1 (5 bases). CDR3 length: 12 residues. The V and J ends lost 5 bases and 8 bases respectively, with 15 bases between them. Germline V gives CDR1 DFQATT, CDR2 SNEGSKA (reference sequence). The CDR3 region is CSAQTGGGGYTF. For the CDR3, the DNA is TGCAGTGCTCAGACGGGGGGAGGCGGCTACACCTTC.

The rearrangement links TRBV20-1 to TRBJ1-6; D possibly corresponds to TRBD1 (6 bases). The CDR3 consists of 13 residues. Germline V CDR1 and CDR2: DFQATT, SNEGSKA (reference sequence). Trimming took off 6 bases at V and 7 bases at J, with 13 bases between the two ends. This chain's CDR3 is CSATDRLNSPLHF. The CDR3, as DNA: TGCAGTGCAACCGACAGGCTAAATTCACCCCTCCACTTT.

CDR3 region: CASSPYAEVSYNEQFF. CDR3 coding DNA: TGTGCCAGCTCACCTTATGCGGAGGTATCCTACAATGAGCAGTTCTTC. The chain is built from TRBV18 and TRBJ2-1; TRBD2 is a possible D gene (5 bases). The V and J ends lost 3 bases and 1 base respectively, with 13 bases between them. CDR1 is KGHSH and CDR2 is LQKENI in the germline V gene. The CDR3 runs to 16 residues.

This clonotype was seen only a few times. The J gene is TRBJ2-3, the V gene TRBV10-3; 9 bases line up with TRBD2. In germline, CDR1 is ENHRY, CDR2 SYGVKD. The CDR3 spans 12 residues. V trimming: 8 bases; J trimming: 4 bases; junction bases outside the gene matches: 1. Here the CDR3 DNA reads TGTGCCATCGCGGGAGGGCCAGATACGCAGTATTTT. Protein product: CAIAGGPDTQYF.

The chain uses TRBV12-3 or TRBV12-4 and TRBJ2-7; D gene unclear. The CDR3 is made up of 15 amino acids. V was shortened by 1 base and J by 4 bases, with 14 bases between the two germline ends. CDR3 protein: CASSLVRARGYEQYF. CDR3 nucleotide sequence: TGTGCCAGCAGTTTAGTTAGGGCGAGAGGTTACGAGCAGTACTTC.

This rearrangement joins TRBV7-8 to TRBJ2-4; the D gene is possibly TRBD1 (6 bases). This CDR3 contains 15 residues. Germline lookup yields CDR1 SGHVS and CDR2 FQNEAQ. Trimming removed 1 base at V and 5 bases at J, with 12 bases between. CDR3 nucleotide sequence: TGTGCCAGCAGCTTAGGGCGACAGGTAGAAAACATTCAGTACTTC. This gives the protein CASSLGRQVENIQYF.

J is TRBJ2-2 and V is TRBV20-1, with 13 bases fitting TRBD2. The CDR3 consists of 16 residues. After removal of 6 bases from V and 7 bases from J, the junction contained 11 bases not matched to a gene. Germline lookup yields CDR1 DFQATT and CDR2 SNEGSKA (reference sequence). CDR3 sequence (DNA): TGCAGTGCACGGACTAGCGGGAGAACCCGTGGCGGGGAGCTGTTTTTT. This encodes CSARTSGRTRGGELFF.

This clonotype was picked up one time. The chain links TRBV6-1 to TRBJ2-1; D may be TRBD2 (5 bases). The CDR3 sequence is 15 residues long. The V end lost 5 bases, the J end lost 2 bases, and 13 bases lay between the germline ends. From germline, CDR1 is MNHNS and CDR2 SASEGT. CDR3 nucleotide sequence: TGTGCCAGCAGTCAAAGCGGCCTTACCTACAATGAGCAGTTCTTC. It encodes CASSQSGLTYNEQFF.